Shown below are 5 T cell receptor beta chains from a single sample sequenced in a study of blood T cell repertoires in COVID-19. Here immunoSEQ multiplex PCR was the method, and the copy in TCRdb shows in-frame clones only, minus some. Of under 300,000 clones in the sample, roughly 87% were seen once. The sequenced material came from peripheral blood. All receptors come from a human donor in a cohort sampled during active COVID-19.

This CDR3 is CASSPRTPIYEQYF. Here the CDR3 DNA reads TGCGCCAGCAGTCCTAGGACTCCGATCTACGAGCAGTACTTC. This chain uses TRBV23-1 with TRBJ2-7; TRBD2 is a possible D gene (5 bases). TRBV23-1 is identified as an open reading frame with a role that is uncertain. The CDR3 loop spans 14 amino acids. V gave up 4 bases and J gave up 3 bases, with 13 bases separating them.

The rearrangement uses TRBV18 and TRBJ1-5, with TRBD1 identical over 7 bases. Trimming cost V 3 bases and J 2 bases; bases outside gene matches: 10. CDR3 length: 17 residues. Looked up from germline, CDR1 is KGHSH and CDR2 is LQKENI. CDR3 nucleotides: TGTGCCAGCTCACCGGGTCAGGGGGTCGTTGGCAATCAGCCCCAGCATTTT. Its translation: CASSPGQGVVGNQPQHF.

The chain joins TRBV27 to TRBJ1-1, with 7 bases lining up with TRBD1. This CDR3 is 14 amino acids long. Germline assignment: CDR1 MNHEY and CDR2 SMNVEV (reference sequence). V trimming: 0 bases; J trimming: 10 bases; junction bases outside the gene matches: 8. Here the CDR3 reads CASSLSGQVMGAFF. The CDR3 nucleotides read TGTGCCAGCAGTTTATCCGGACAGGTTATGGGAGCTTTCTTT.

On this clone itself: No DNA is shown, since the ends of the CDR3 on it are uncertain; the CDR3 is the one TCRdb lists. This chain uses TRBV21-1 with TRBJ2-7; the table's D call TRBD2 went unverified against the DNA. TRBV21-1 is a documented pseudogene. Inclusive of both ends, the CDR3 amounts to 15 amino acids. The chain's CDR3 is CASSTKVGVGNEQYF.

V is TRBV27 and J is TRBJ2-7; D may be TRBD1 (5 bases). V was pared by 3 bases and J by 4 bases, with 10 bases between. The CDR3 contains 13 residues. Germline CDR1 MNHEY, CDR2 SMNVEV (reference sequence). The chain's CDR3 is CASSFAGKYEQYF. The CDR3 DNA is TGTGCCAGCAGTTTTGCAGGGAAATACGAGCAGTACTTC.